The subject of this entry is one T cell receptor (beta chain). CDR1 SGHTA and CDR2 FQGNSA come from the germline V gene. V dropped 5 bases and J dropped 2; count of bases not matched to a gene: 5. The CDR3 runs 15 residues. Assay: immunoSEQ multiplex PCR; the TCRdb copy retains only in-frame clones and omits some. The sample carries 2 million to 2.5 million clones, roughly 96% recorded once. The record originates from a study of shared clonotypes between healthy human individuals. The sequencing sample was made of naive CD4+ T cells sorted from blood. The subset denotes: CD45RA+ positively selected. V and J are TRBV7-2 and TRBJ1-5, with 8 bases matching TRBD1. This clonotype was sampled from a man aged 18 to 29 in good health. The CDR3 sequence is CASSPMTGGNQPQHF. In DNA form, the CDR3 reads TGTGCCAGCAGCCCAATGACAGGGGGCAATCAGCCCCAGCATTTT. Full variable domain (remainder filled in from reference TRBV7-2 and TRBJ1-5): GAGVSQSPSNKVTEKGKDVELRCDPISGHTALYWYRQSLGQGLEFLIYFQGNSAPDKSGLPSDRFSAERTGGSVSTLTIQRTQQEDSAVYLCASSPMTGGNQPQHFGDGTRLSIL.